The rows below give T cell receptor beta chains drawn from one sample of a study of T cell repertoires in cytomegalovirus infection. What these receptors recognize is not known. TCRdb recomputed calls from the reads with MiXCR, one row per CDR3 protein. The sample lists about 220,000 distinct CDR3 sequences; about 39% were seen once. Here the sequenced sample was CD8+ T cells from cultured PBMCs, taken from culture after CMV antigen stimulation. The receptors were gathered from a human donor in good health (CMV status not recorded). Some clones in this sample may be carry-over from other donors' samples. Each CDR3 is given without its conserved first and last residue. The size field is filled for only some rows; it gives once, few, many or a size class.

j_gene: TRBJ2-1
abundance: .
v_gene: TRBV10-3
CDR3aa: AISEKEYILNEQF

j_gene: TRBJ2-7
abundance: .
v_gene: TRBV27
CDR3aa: ASSLTLPGAGGAYEQY

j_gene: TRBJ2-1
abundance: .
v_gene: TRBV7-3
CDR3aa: ASSLAQGGERNEQF

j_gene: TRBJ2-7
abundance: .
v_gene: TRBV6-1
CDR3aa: ASSPSLTSGSIYEQY

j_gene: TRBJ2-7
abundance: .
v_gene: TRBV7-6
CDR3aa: ASSWQDSSYEQY

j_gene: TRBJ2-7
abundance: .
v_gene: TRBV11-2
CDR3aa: ASSLEGGYEQY

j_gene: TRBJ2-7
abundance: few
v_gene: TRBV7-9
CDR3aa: ASSAEDRVGVEQY

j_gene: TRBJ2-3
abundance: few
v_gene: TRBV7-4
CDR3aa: ASSSGRLGHWSTDTQY

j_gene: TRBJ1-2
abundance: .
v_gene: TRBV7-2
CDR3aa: ASSLERAQKDGYT

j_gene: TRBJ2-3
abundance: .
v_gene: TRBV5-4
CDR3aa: ASSFGAGGTDTQY

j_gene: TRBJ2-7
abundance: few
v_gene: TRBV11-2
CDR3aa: ASSLSTRGSYEQY

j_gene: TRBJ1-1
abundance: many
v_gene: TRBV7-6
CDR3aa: ASSSGQGPNTEAF

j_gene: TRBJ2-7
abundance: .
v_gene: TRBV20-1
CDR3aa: SAEVSGWGSYEQY

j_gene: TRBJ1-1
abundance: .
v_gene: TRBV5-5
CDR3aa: ASSFYRVEAEAF

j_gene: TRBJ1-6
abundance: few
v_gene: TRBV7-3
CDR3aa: ASSPGTGENSPLH

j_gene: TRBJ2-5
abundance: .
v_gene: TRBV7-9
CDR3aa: ASSSSRTGGETQY

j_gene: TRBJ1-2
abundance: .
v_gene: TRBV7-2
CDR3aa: ASSLLRQGLNYGYT

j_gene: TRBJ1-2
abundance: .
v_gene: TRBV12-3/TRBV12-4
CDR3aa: ASSEPADYGYT

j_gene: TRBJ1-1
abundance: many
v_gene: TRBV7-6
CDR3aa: ASSLTQGRNTEAF

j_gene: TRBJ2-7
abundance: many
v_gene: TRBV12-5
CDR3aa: ASGFTGTIPSYEQY

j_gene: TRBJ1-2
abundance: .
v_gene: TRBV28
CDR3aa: ASSEVLDRTFNYGYT

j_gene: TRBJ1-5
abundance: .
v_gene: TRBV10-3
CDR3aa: AISEKGRSNQPQH

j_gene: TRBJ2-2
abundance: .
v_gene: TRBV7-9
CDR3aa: ASSRGSSTGELF

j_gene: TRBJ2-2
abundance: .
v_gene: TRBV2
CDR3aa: ASSELKRTLNTGELF

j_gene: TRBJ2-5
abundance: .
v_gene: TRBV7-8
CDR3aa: ASSLVRLAGLQETQY

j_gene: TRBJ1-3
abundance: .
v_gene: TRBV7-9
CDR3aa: AGEDRASGNTIY

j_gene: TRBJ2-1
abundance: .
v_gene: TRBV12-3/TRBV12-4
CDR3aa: ASSWDYKSYNEQF

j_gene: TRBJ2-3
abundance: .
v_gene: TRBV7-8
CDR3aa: ASSFHGRAQDTQY

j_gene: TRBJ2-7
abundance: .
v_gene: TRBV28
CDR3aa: ASSFAYEQY

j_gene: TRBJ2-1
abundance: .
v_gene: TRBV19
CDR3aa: ASRDGRPPYNEQF

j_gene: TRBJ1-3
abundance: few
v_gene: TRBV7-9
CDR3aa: ASSEAGNTIY

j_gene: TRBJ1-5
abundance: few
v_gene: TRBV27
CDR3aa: ASTQGNQPQH

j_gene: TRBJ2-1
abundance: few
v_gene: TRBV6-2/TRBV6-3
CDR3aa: ASSPLRTGSLYNEQF

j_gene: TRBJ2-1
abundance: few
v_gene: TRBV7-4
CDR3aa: ASREAGEAYNEQF

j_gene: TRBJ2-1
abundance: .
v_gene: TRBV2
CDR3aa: ASSPGTRAYNEQF

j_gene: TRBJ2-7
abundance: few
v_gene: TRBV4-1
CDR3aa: ASSQDFGPYEQY

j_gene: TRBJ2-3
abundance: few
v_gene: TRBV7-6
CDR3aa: ASSAGRGITDTQY

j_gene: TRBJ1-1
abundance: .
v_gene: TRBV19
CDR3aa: ASRPRGSEAF

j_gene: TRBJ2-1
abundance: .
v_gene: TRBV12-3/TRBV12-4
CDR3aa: ASSQLASGPNEQF

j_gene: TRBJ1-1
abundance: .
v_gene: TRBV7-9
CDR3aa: ASSSWITGIGTGGTEAF

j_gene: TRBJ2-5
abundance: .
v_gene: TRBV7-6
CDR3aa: ASSLAGREETQY

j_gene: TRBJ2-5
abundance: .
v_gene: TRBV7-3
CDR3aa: ASSSTGLAGETQY

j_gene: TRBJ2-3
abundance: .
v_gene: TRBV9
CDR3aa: ASSQSGTSTDTQY

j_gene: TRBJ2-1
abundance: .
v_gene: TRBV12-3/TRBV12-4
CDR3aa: ASSFTQSSYNEQF

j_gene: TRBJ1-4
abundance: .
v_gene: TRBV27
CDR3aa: ASTSDYSTNEKLF

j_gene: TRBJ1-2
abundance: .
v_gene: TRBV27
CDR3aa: ASRPRDRGRGYT

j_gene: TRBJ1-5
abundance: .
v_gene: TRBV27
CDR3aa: ASSTHGQVLNQPQH

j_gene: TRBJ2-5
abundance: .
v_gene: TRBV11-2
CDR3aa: ASSPAGTGETQY

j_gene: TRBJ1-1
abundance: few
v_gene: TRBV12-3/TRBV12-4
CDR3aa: ASSLGSGANTEAF

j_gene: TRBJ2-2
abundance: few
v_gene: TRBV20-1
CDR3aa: SARFAGHPYTGELF